This TCR beta chain is from a study of T-cell memory formation after mild COVID-19. CDR3 length: 13 amino acids. Germline V CDR1 and CDR2: KGHDR, SFDVKD. Trimming left V 0 bases short and J 8 bases short, with 9 bases between. This clonotype was counted only a few times. Employing constant-segment primers, 5'RACE generated TCR alpha and TCR beta cDNA libraries bearing sample barcodes and UMIs. TCRdb reanalysed the 5' RACE reads using MiXCR and keeps one entry per CDR3 protein. This table has hundreds of thousands of distinct CDR3 sequences, roughly 17% appearing once. This receptor was identified in an adult woman who had mild COVID-19 (a few samples of this study predate the infection). Cell type and time point are not known. The chain employs TRBV24-1 and TRBJ1-2, with D possibly TRBD1 on 6 matching bases. The source material was PBMCs or a T cell subset sorted from them (not recorded which). The CDR3 bases are TGTGCCACCAGTGATTTGAATGGACAGGGCTACACCTTC. It is translated as CATSDLNGQGYTF.